This TCR beta chain was recovered during a study of yellow fever vaccine responses in identical twins. Study-wide results and caveats: Twin vaccine T cell responses reportedly seemed partly convergent, partly personalized.

V gave up 6 bases and J gave up 7 bases; unmatched junction bases: 6. The CDR3 totals 14 residues. Germline V gene lookup returns CDR1 MNHNS and CDR2 SASEGT. TCRdb called the RT-PCR reads again in MiXCR, with one record for every CDR3 protein. This sample has under 3,500 distinct CDR3 sequences; around 87% occur once, and the top ten carry more than 1.5%. The count of this clonotype is one. What it binds is unknown. The chain recombines TRBV6-1 with TRBJ2-2, with 9 bases matching TRBD1. Source: T cells from blood (PBMCs), unsorted or a sorted subset (not recorded which), taken before or after yellow fever vaccination (not recorded which). The sequence was obtained from a female donor who received the yellow fever vaccine. The CDR3 loop is CASSLQGAGGELFF. The CDR3, as DNA: TGTGCCAGCAGCCTACAGGGGGCGGGCGGGGAGCTGTTTTTT.